Sequencing of this T cell receptor beta chain was carried out in a study of cytomegalovirus exposure and HLA in healthy donors. Notes on the study in general: Presence/absence analyses supposed approximately even sequencing depth among donors. According to a later analysis, most TCR beta chains associated with CMV appeared HLA-restricted. A previous analysis found most TCR beta V segments productive roughly 87% or roughly 30% of the time.

The PCR contained 60 Vbeta and 13 Jbeta primers. Data came from immunoSEQ multiplex PCR; TCRdb stores just in-frame clones and leaves some out. The table has 130,000 or so clones, 77% seen once. The CDR3 has 17 residues. Germline V gene sequence: CDR1 SNHLY, CDR2 FYNNEI. The junction had 8 bases not matched to a gene; V was cut back by 1 base and J by 2 bases. On this clone itself: Its antigen remains unknown.

The chain has TRBV2 and TRBJ2-5; 9 bases fit TRBD1. Specimen: PBMCs. The clonotype originates from a female donor in good health and CMV-seronegative. The CDR3 loop reads CASSEVRTGAAQETQYF. The CDR3 nucleotides read TGTGCCAGCAGTGAAGTACGGACAGGGGCGGCTCAAGAGACCCAGTACTTC.